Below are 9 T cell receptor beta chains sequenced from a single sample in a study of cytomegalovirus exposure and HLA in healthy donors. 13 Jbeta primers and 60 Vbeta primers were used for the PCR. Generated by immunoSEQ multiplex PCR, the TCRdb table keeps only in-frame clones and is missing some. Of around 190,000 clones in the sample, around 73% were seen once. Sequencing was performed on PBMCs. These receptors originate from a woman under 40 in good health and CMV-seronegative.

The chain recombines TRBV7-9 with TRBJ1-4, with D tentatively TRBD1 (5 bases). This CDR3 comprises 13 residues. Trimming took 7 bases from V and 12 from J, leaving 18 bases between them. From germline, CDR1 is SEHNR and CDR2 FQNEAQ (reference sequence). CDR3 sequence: CASIPDGGFELFF. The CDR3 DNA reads TGTGCCAGCATCCCTGATGGGGGGTTTGAACTGTTTTTT.

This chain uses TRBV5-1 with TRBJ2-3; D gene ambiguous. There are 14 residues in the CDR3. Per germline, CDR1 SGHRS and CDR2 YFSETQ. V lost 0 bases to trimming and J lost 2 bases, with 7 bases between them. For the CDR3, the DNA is TGCGCCAGCAGCTTGGGGCTAGACACAGATACGCAGTATTTT. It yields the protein CASSLGLDTDTQYF.

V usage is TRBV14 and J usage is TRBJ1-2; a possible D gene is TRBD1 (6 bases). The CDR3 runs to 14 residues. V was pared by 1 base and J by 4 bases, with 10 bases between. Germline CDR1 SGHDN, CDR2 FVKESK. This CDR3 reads CASSQATGPYGYTF. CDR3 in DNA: TGTGCCAGCAGCCAAGCCACAGGGCCCTATGGCTACACCTTC.

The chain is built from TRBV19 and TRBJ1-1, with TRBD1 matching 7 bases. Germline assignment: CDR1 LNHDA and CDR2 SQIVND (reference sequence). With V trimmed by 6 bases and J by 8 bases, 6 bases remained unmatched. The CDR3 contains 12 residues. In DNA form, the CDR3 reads TGTGCCAGTAGAAGACAGGGTTGCGAAGCTTTCTTT. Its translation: CASRRQGCEAFF.

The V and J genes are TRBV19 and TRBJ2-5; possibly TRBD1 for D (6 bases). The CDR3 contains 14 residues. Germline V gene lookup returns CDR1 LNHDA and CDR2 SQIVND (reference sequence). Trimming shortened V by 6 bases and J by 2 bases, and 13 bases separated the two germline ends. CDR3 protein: CASRPGQRQETQYF. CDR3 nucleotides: TGTGCCAGTAGGCCCGGACAGAGACAAGAGACCCAGTACTTC. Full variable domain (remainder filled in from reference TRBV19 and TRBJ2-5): DGGITQSPKYLFRKEGQNVTLSCEQNLNHDAMYWYRQDPGQGLRLIYYSQIVNDFQKGDIAEGYSVSREKKESFPLTVTSAQKNPTAFYLCASRPGQRQETQYFGPGTRLLVL.

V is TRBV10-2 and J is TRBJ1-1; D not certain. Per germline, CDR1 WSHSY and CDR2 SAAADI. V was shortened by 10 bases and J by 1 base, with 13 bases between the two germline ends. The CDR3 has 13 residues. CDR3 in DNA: TGCGCCACCAGACTTCACGCGAACACTGAAGCTTTCTTT. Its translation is CATRLHANTEAFF.

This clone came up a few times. CDR3 sequence reads: CASRENSGSGYGYTF. The CDR3 DNA reads TGCGCCAGCAGAGAGAACAGTGGATCTGGGTATGGCTACACCTTC. This chain links TRBV5-1 with TRBJ1-2; D ambiguous. Germline CDR1 and CDR2: SGHRS and YFSETQ. Deletions cut 5 bases from V and 5 bases from J, with 19 bases between. The CDR3 consists of 15 residues.

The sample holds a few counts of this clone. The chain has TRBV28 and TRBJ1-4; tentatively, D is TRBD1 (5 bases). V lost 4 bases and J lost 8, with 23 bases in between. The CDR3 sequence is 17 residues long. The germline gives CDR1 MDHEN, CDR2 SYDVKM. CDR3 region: CASSSGTVLLGREKLFF. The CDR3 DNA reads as TGTGCCAGCAGTTCTGGGACTGTCTTACTTGGGCGAGAAAAACTGTTTTTT.

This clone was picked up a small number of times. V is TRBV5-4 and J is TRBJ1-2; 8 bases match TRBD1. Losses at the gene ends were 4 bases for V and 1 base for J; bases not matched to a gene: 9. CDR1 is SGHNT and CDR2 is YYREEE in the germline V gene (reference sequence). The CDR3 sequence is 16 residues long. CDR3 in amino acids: CASSPSRDRINYGYTF. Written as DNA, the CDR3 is TGTGCCAGCAGCCCGAGCCGGGACAGGATTAACTATGGCTACACCTTC.